This is a list of T cell receptor beta chains from one sample in a study of cytomegalovirus exposure and HLA in healthy donors. Here immunoSEQ multiplex PCR was the method, and the copy in TCRdb shows in-frame clones only, minus some. The sample consists of 30,000 to 40,000 clones, approximately 92% of them appearing once. Sequencing was performed on PBMCs. All receptors come from a man aged 18 to 35 in good health and CMV-seronegative. Both conserved end residues are part of each CDR3. A D gene is named only where the DNA matches it firmly. Expanded clones are given a class, and other clones once, few, many or no size at all.

d_call	j_call	clone_size	v_call	cdr3_nt	cdr3_aa
-	TRBJ2-3	-	TRBV9	TGTGCCAGCACCCGATGGGGAGGAACAGATACGCAGTATTTT	CASTRWGGTDTQYF
TRBD1	TRBJ1-1	-	TRBV19	TGTGCCAGTAGTATAGTAGGGGGCCGGGGGAACACTGAAGCTTTCTTT	CASSIVGGRGNTEAFF
-	TRBJ2-4	-	TRBV9	TGTGCCAGCAGCGCCGGCGGGGATTTGGCCAAAAACATTCAGTACTTC	CASSAGGDLAKNIQYF
TRBD1	TRBJ2-2	-	TRBV7-7	TGTGCTAGCAGTCGGAAACCTCCGGGACAGGTGAACACCGGGGAGCTGTTTTTT	CASSRKPPGQVNTGELFF
TRBD2	TRBJ2-5	-	TRBV5-1	TGCGCCAGCAGCGGCATTCAGGGAGGGGAGACCCAGTACTTC	CASSGIQGGETQYF
-	TRBJ2-1	-	TRBV27	TGTGCCAGCAGTTTTTTGGACACTAATGAGCAGTTCTTC	CASSFLDTNEQFF
-	TRBJ1-5	-	TRBV2	TGTGCCAGCAGCCCTCAGGGGCCTCAGCCCCAGCATTTT	CASSPQGPQPQHF
-	TRBJ1-1	-	TRBV6-5	TGTGCCAGTAAATACTTCACCAACACTGAAGCTTTCTTT	CASKYFTNTEAFF
TRBD1	TRBJ1-5	-	TRBV28	TGTGCCAGCAGTGCTATCCTCCGGGACAGCTCTCAGCCCCAGCATTTT	CASSAILRDSSQPQHF
-	TRBJ2-3	few	TRBV6-6	TGTGCCAGCAGTTACTCATCAACGCGGGGAATGGATACGCAGTATTTT	CASSYSSTRGMDTQYF
-	TRBJ2-3	-	TRBV13	TGTGCCAGCAGCTTAACGGGCCCTAGGGTTGGGGCGGACAAAGATACGCAGTATTTT	CASSLTGPRVGADKDTQYF
TRBD1	TRBJ2-3	once	TRBV5-1	TGCGCCAGCAACAGGGGTAGCACAGATACGCAGTATTTT	CASNRGSTDTQYF
-	TRBJ1-1	-	TRBV29-1	TGCAGCGTCAAAAACACTGAAGCTTTCTTT	CSVKNTEAFF
-	TRBJ2-1	-	TRBV19	TGTGCCAGTAGTATGTCCGCGGTCCCTAATAATGAGCAGTTCTTC	CASSMSAVPNNEQFF
TRBD1	TRBJ1-4	-	TRBV4-1	TGCGCCAGCAGCCAAGCAGGGGGGTCTAATGAAAAACTGTTTTTT	CASSQAGGSNEKLFF
-	TRBJ1-4	-	TRBV10-3	TGTGCCATCAGTGAGGTGAGGGGGAGTGAAAAACTGTTTTTT	CAISEVRGSEKLFF